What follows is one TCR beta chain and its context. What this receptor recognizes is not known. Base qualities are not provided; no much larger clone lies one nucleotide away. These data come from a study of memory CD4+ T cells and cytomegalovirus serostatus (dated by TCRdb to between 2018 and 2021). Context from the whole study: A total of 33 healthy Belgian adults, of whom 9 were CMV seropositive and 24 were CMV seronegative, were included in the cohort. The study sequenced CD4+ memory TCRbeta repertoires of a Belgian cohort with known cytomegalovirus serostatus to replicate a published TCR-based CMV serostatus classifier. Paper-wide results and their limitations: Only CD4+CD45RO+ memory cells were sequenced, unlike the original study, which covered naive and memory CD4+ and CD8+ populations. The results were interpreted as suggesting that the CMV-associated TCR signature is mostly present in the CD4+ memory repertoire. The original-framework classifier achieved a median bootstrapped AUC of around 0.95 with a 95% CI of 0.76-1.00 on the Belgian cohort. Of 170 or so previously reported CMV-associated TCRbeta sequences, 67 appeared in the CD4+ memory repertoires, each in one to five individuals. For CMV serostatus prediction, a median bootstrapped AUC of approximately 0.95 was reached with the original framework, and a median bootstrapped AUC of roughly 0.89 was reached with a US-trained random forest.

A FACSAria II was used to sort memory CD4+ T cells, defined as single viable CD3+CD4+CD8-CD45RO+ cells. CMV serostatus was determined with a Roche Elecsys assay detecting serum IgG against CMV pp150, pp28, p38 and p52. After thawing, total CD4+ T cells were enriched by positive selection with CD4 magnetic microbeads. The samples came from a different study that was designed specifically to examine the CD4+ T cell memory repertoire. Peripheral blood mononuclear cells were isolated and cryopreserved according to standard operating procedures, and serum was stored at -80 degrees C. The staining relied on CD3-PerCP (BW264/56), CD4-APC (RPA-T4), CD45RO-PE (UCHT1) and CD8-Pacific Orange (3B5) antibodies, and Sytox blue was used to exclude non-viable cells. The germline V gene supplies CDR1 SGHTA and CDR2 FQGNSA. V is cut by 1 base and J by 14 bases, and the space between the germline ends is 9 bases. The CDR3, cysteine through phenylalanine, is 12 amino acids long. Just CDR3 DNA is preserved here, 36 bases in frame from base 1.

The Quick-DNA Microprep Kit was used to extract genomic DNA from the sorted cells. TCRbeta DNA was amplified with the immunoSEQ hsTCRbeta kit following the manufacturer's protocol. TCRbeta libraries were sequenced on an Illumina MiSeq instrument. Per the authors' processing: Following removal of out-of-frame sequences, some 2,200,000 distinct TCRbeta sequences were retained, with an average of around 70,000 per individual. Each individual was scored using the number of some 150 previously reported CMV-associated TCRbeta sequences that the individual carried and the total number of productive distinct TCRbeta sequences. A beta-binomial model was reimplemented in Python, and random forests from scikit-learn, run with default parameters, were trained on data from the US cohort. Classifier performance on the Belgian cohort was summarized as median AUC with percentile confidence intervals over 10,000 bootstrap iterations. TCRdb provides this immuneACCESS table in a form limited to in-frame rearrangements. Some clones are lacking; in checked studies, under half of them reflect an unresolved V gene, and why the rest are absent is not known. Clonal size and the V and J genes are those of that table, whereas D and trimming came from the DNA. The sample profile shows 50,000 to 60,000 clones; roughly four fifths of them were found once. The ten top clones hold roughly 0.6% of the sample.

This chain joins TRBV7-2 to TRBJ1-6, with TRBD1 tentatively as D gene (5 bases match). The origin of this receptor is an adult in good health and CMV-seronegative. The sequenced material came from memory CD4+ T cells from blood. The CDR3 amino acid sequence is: CASSLDQGSLHF. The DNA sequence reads TGTGCCAGCAGCTTAGACCAGGGATCCCTCCACTTT. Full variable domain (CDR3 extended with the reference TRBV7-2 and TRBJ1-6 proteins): GAGVSQSPSNKVTEKGKDVELRCDPISGHTALYWYRQSLGQGLEFLIYFQGNSAPDKSGLPSDRFSAERTGGSVSTLTIQRTQQEDSAVYLCASSLDQGSLHFGNGTRLTVT.